This record concerns one T cell receptor beta chain sequence. The sample comes from a study of blood T cell repertoires in COVID-19. Clones were read by immunoSEQ multiplex PCR, and TCRdb kept only the in-frame ones, dropping some. The sample consists of 150,000 to 200,000 clones, about 88% of them appearing once. This TCR was recovered from a man in his late teens or twenties with acute or convalescent COVID-19. Specimen: peripheral blood.

The CDR3 DNA is TGCGCCAGCAGGTGTCAGGTGATCGGCCAGCCCCAGCATTTT. Its protein is CASRCQVIGQPQHF. The rearrangement links TRBV10-1 to TRBJ1-5, with D hard to call. V gave up 6 bases and J gave up 7 bases, with 16 bases separating them. This CDR3 is built from 14 residues. Germline assignment: CDR1 WNHNN and CDR2 SYGVQD (reference sequence).